This T cell receptor (beta chain) was documented in a study of OX40 agonist ivuxolimab in advanced cancers. Across the whole study: Patients treated during dose escalation were battling hepatocellular carcinoma, melanoma, renal cell or head and neck cancer. From roughly 20 to 79 years was the age range, with a mean of about 56 years, and approximately 84% were male.

No patient had autoimmune disease or received systemic immunosuppression. Broader study findings: More expanded clones were found, on average, in CD8+ than in CD4+ T cells.

The protocol was immunoSEQ multiplex PCR, while the TCRdb copy is restricted to in-frame clones and leaves out a portion. The table shows nearly 50,000 clones, with 85% to 95% occurring only once. The CDR3 sequence is 15 residues long. Germline CDR1 reads SNHLY; CDR2 reads FYNNEI. Trimming shortened V by 3 bases and J by 2 bases, and 12 bases separated the two germline ends. In the case of this clone: Its antigen is currently unknown.

The source was CD4+ or CD8+ T cells sorted from blood, collected in a trial of the OX40 agonist ivuxolimab. The receptor was isolated from an adult with an advanced solid tumor such as melanoma, head and neck, liver or kidney cancer. This rearrangement joins TRBV2 to TRBJ2-3; TRBD2 might be the D (6 bases). DNA for the CDR3: TGTGCCAGCAGTGAGGAGGGGCCGCTCACAGATACGCAGTATTTT. Amino acid sequence: CASSEEGPLTDTQYF. The full variable domain, completed using reference TRBV2 and TRBJ2-3, is EPEVTQTPSHQVTQMGQEVILRCVPISNHLYFYWYRQILGQKVEFLVSFYNNEISEKSEIFDDQFSVERPDGSNFTLKIRSTKLEDSAMYFCASSEEGPLTDTQYFGPGTRLTVL.